This TCR beta chain emerged from a study of T cells in Graves' hyperthyroidism and ophthalmopathy. Background on the study: Blood from the periphery was taken at initial diagnosis, before any treatment.

TCR beta CDR3 regions were amplified from RNA transcripts. During a first-round RT-PCR of the TCR CDR3, the HTBI primer set was used. TCRdb reprocessed the multiplex PCR reads with MiXCR, giving one entry per CDR3 protein. The sample yields around 440,000 distinct CDR3 sequences, approximately 14% seen once. Thyroid ultrasound and orbital computed tomography, with clinical symptoms and serum thyroxine and TRAb, informed diagnoses. Study-wide points: Blood also contained most expanded thyroid clonotypes above 0.001. With a median lead of approximately six months before onset, the model predicted ophthalmopathy.

Regarding this clonotype: Its matching antigen is unknown.

This TCR was recovered from a woman between 18 and 30 years old with Graves' hyperthyroidism. The specimen was blood.

The chain's CDR3 is CASSLLVAPGELFF. The DNA for the CDR3 is TGCGCCAGCAGCCTTTTGGTGGCTCCCGGGGAGCTGTTTTTT. The genes are TRBV5-1 and TRBJ2-2; D is undetermined. The CDR3 consists of 14 residues. Per germline, CDR1 SGHRS and CDR2 YFSETQ. V was clipped by 4 bases and J by 6 bases, with 13 bases between them.